One T cell receptor (beta chain) is described in this entry. Its antigen remains unidentified. The sample holds no much larger clone one base away, and base qualities are not on file. Participants in the prospective study were aged about 18 to 90 years, lived in 20 to 30 United States geographic areas, and enrolled through a virtual design. In the prospective study, participants were assigned to cohorts based on the clinical history participants reported in a screening survey and a study questionnaire. ImmuneRACE Cohort 3 recovered participants were defined by two consecutive negative NP/OP PCR tests, healthcare professional clearance, or symptom resolution. In the prospective study, mobile phlebotomists collected whole blood, serum and a nasopharyngeal or oropharyngeal swab from each participant. Over an approximately 2-month period, participants in the prospective study had the option of providing additional blood draws and questionnaires. Blood samples from the prospective study were shipped frozen or at room temperature prior to DNA extraction.

The record originates from a study of blood T cell repertoires in COVID-19 (dated by TCRdb to the early 2020s). About the study as a whole: Samples covering the acute and convalescent phases of COVID-19 were provided by collaborators in the United States, Italy and Spain. The material from the prospective study consisted of cDNA or gDNA derived from T cells, B-cell-depleted T cells, or PBMCs. Subjects who had been exposed to COVID-19, were actively infected with it, or had recovered from it provided the deeply sampled blood TCRbeta repertoires that made up the dataset. The repertoires were released in a freely available public database intended as a resource for research on the immune response to SARS-CoV-2. The samples were drawn from two sources: the first 160 participants of the ongoing ImmuneRACE study, and 950 to 1,500 subjects contributed by 6 global collaborators. Nearly every sample came with metadata listing a de-identified subject ID, COVID-19 status, age in years and sex. HLA class I and class II types, where available, came from metadata supplied by the sample provider rather than from assay-based typing.

The germline V gene sets CDR1 to SGDLS and CDR2 to YYNGEE. V trim: 4 bases; J trim: 10 bases; unmatched bases: 14. There are 15 amino acids in the CDR3, from cysteine to phenylalanine inclusive. The entry retains the CDR3 DNA only, 45 bases that are in frame from base 1. The immunoSEQ Assay, a bias-controlled multiplex PCR, was used to amplify TCRbeta CDR3 regions from genomic DNA. In the authors' own workflow: Within the assay, amplification of reference gene primers was used to estimate how many nucleated cells each sample contained. Sequence reads were collapsed and filtered to measure the absolute abundance of every unique TCRbeta CDR3 rearrangement. For each sample, productive Simpson clonality was calculated by taking the square root of Simpson's diversity index across productive rearrangements. TCRdb took over this immuneACCESS table, retaining in-frame rearrangements with V and J assigned. Such tables are incomplete; in checked studies, under half of the missing clones stem from an unresolved V gene, and the remainder is unexplained. The V and J calls and clone size come from that table; D and trimming were worked out from the DNA. Recorded for this sample are some 420,000 clones; roughly nine tenths of them occurred a single time. The biggest ten clones account for 0.9% to 1.2% of the sample.

Beyond this particular receptor, the publication reports: Clinical and demographic metadata were provided uncurated, with the amount varying by source and participant.

Material: PBMCs or T cells enriched from blood (not recorded which). The V and J segments used are TRBV9 and TRBJ2-1; 7 bases in the junction line up with TRBD2. The receptor's source is a man aged 25 to 45 who had recovered from COVID-19. The CDR3 corresponds to CASSPRTASGYEQFF. The base sequence is TGTGCCAGCAGCCCCCGCACAGCTAGCGGCTACGAGCAGTTCTTC.